The 32 T cell receptor beta chains listed next were all sequenced from one sample in a study of T cell changes during pregnancy in multiple sclerosis. Measured with immunoSEQ multiplex PCR; TCRdb has only the in-frame clones, and not every one. The table has approximately 80,000 clones, around 94% seen once. The sequences come from peripheral blood, collected in the second trimester of pregnancy. These receptors were collected from a female donor in good health, enrolled as a control in a pregnancy study.

V is TRBV25-1 and J is TRBJ2-2; D unclear. This CDR3 is 12 amino acids long. Germline CDR1 reads MGHDK; CDR2 reads SYGVNS. Trimming took off 7 bases at V and 5 bases at J, with 8 bases between the two ends. CDR3 nucleotides: TGTGCCAGCACCTACCAAACCGGGGAGCTGTTTTTT. Its translation: CASTYQTGELFF. Full variable domain (remainder filled in from reference TRBV25-1 and TRBJ2-2): EADIYQTPRYLVIGTGKKITLECSQTMGHDKMYWYQQDPGMELHLIHYSYGVNSTEKGDLSSESTVSRIRTEHFPLTLESARPSHTSQYLCASTYQTGELFFGEGSRLTVL.

The chain uses TRBV5-1 and TRBJ2-3; TRBD2 aligns across 7 bases. Germline values: CDR1 SGHRS, CDR2 YFSETQ. J gave up 2 bases and V 5 bases, and 8 bases lay outside the gene matches. The CDR3 loop spans 15 amino acids. CDR3 DNA: TGCGCCAGCAGATATAGCGGGCGGAACACAGATACGCAGTATTTT. The encoded protein is CASRYSGRNTDTQYF.

The CDR3 protein is CASSPRGGREGPEQYF. In DNA form, the CDR3 reads TGTGCCAGCAGCCCTAGAGGTGGGCGGGAGGGCCCCGAGCAGTACTTC. The V gene is TRBV7-9, the J gene TRBJ2-7, with 9 bases that match TRBD2. V trimming: 5 bases; J trimming: 6 bases; junction bases outside the gene matches: 14. The CDR3 is 16 residues long. Germline V lookup: CDR1 SEHNR, CDR2 FQNEAQ (reference sequence).

This CDR3 reads CASSGEIDREKLFF. The CDR3 DNA is TGTGCCAGCAGCGGGGAAATTGACAGGGAAAAACTGTTTTTT. The chain couples TRBV6-1 to TRBJ1-4; tentatively, D is TRBD1 (6 bases). The CDR3 covers 14 residues. V shed 6 bases and J shed 8 bases, with 16 bases lying between them. Germline CDR1 MNHNS, CDR2 SASEGT.

The chain uses TRBV19 and TRBJ2-1; 9 nucleotides line up with TRBD2. CDR1 LNHDA and CDR2 SQIVND come from the germline V gene (reference sequence). This CDR3 comprises 15 residues. Germline trimming cut 4 bases from V and 6 bases from J; bases unmatched to any gene: 7. The CDR3 reads CASSRAGGLFNEQFF. In nucleotides, the CDR3 is TGTGCCAGTAGTAGGGCGGGAGGGCTTTTCAATGAGCAGTTCTTC.

V gene TRBV6-4 combines with J gene TRBJ1-3; tentatively, D is TRBD1 (5 bases). V was trimmed by 3 bases and J by 3 bases, leaving 15 bases between them. Germline-derived CDR1 and CDR2 are MRHNA and SNTAGT. CDR3 size: 16 residues. The DNA for the CDR3 is TGTGCCAGCAGTGAAGAAGGGGAAGGTGATGGAAACACCATATATTTT. It is translated as CASSEEGEGDGNTIYF.

The V and J genes are TRBV28 and TRBJ2-1; the match to TRBD2 covers 8 bases. Germline V gene lookup returns CDR1 MDHEN and CDR2 SYDVKM. Trimming removed 4 bases from V and 7 bases from J; junction bases left unmatched: 12. This CDR3 is built from 16 residues. For the CDR3, the DNA is TGTGCCAGCAGTTCCCCGGGACTAGTTCCTTCTAATGAGCAGTTCTTC. This translates into CASSSPGLVPSNEQFF.

CDR3 in amino acids: CASSWGTAYEQYF. The CDR3 DNA follows: TGTGCCAGCAGTTGGGGGACAGCCTACGAGCAGTACTTC. The rearrangement uses TRBV28 and TRBJ2-7; 7 bases line up with TRBD1. The V and J ends lost 4 bases and 2 bases, in that order; junction bases with no gene match: 2. The length of the CDR3 is 13 residues. In germline, CDR1 is MDHEN, CDR2 SYDVKM. The entire variable domain, with the rest obtained from reference TRBV28 and TRBJ2-7, is as follows: DVKVTQSSRYLVKRTGEKVFLECVQDMDHENMFWYRQDPGLGLRLIYFSYDVKMKEKGDIPEGYSVSREKKERFSLILESASTNQTSMYLCASSWGTAYEQYFGPGTRLTVT.

The genes are TRBV28 and TRBJ1-5; 11 nucleotides match TRBD1. The ends lost 6 bases at V and 4 bases at J; junction bases unmatched: 26. CDR1 is MDHEN, CDR2 SYDVKM, per germline. The CDR3 spans 22 residues. CDR3 region: CASSWTGGPFLGFIASNQPQHF. CDR3 sequence (DNA): TGTGCCAGCAGCTGGACAGGGGGCCCATTTCTAGGCTTTATAGCAAGTAATCAGCCCCAGCATTTT.

This chain uses TRBV5-1 with TRBJ1-2; 10 positions agree with TRBD1. The V gene's germline CDR1 is SGHRS and CDR2 YFSETQ. The CDR3 has 14 residues. The J segment lost 4 bases and the V segment lost 4 bases, leaving 4 bases of the junction unmatched. DNA of the CDR3: TGCGCCAGCAGCCTCTGGACAGGGGGCTATGGCTACACCTTC. Amino acid sequence: CASSLWTGGYGYTF.

The V gene is TRBV11-2, the J gene TRBJ1-4; D unclear. This CDR3 spans 15 amino acids. CDR1 is SGHAT, CDR2 FQNNGV, per germline. Trimming shortened V by 1 base and J by 5 bases, and 11 bases separated the two germline ends. The CDR3 DNA is TGTGCCAGCAGCTTAGGTGGAGGGAAGAATGAAAAACTGTTTTTT. Translation: CASSLGGGKNEKLFF.

The rearrangement links TRBV28 to TRBJ2-7, with D tentatively TRBD2 (6 bases). Germline V gives CDR1 MDHEN, CDR2 SYDVKM. This CDR3 has 14 residues. V was pared by 6 bases and J by 6 bases, with 18 bases between. CDR3 in amino acids: CASSQGTPLGEQYF. The DNA of the CDR3 is TGTGCCAGCAGCCAAGGGACTCCCCTGGGCGAGCAGTACTTC.

The gene calls are TRBV4-1 and TRBJ1-2; D is perhaps TRBD1 (6 bases). The CDR3 length is 12 residues. V was trimmed by 6 bases and J by 4 bases, leaving 9 bases between them. Looked up from germline, CDR1 is MGHRA and CDR2 is YSYEKL. This CDR3 reads CASRAQGYGYTF. The DNA for the CDR3 is TGCGCCAGCAGAGCACAGGGCTATGGCTACACCTTC.

The chain has TRBV2 and TRBJ1-1; TRBD1 might be the D (5 bases). The CDR3 contains 13 residues. V lost 5 bases to trimming and J lost 1 base, with 8 bases between them. CDR1 and CDR2 from the germline V gene are SNHLY and FYNNEI. The CDR3 here is CASSFDRNTEAFF. CDR3 nucleotides: TGTGCCAGCAGTTTCGACAGGAACACTGAAGCTTTCTTT.

The genes are TRBV5-1 and TRBJ2-2; 9 positions match TRBD1. This CDR3 has 14 amino acids. V lost 5 bases and J lost 5; bases outside the gene matches: 4. In germline, CDR1 is SGHRS, CDR2 YFSETQ. CDR3 sequence: CASRTGTGTGELFF. In DNA form, the CDR3 reads TGCGCCAGCAGAACCGGGACAGGGACCGGGGAGCTGTTTTTT.

The V and J genes are TRBV9 and TRBJ2-1; weak D call: TRBD1 (5 bases). CDR1 is SGDLS and CDR2 is YYNGEE in the germline V gene. V was shortened by 4 bases and J by 0 bases, with 11 bases between the two germline ends. This CDR3 comprises 15 residues. The CDR3 here is CASSPPQGSYNEQFF. The CDR3 DNA reads TGTGCCAGCAGCCCCCCCCAGGGCTCCTACAATGAGCAGTTCTTC.

V is TRBV5-1 and J is TRBJ2-7, with 7 bases lining up with TRBD2. J was trimmed by 0 bases and V by 4 bases; bases with no gene match: 7. Germline-derived CDR1 and CDR2 are SGHRS and YFSETQ. CDR3 length: 15 residues. As DNA, the CDR3 is TGCGCCAGCAGCGCACCAGCGGGGTACTCCTACGAGCAGTACTTC. Protein: CASSAPAGYSYEQYF.

This clone was seen a single time. The V and J genes are TRBV5-1 and TRBJ1-1; D is perhaps TRBD1 (6 bases). CDR1 is SGHRS, CDR2 YFSETQ, per germline. Trimming removed 4 bases from V and 1 base from J, with 11 bases in between. CDR3 length equals 14 residues. The CDR3 DNA is TGCGCCAGCAGCACCATGACAGGGAACACTGAAGCTTTCTTT. Protein sequence: CASSTMTGNTEAFF.

The CDR3 reads CASSGGGQGNQPQHF. The DNA for the CDR3 is TGTGCCAGCAGCGGAGGGGGCCAGGGAAATCAGCCCCAGCATTTT. V is TRBV2 and J is TRBJ1-5; 7 nucleotides match TRBD1. This CDR3 spans 15 amino acids. V gave up 6 bases and J gave up 4 bases; unmatched junction bases: 9. Germline V gene lookup returns CDR1 SNHLY and CDR2 FYNNEI.

This chain uses TRBV11-2 with TRBJ2-2, with D uncertain. The V and J ends lost 4 bases and 4 bases respectively, with 16 bases between them. Germline assignment: CDR1 SGHAT and CDR2 FQNNGV. The CDR3 has 16 amino acids. Here the CDR3 reads CASSSIGGPATGELFF. DNA of the CDR3: TGTGCCAGCAGCTCGATAGGTGGGCCGGCCACCGGGGAGCTGTTTTTT.

This rearrangement joins TRBV4-1 to TRBJ2-2; TRBD1 is a possible D gene (5 bases). Trimming removed 0 bases at V and 6 bases at J, with 11 bases between. The V gene's germline CDR1 is MGHRA and CDR2 YSYEKL. The CDR3 length is 15 residues. The CDR3 protein is CASSQEGEMAGELFF. The CDR3, as DNA: TGCGCCAGCAGCCAAGAAGGGGAAATGGCCGGGGAGCTGTTTTTT.

The chain combines TRBV28 with TRBJ2-7; a weak D match, TRBD1 (6 bases). The V end was cut by 9 bases, the J end by 0 bases, with 15 bases between. Germline V CDR1 and CDR2: MDHEN, SYDVKM. The length of the CDR3 is 14 residues. Here the CDR3 DNA reads TGTGCCAGTAAGTGGGGGCGAAACTCCTACGAGCAGTACTTC. Its protein is CASKWGRNSYEQYF.

The sample holds one count of this clone. The V and J genes are TRBV14 and TRBJ1-3, with 9 bases matching TRBD1. The CDR3 is 14 amino acids. The V segment lost 5 bases and the J segment 4 bases; nucleotides outside the gene matches: 3. Germline CDR1 reads SGHDN; CDR2 reads FVKESK. The CDR3 spells CASSDRGTGNTIYF. The DNA for the CDR3 is TGTGCCAGCAGCGACAGGGGGACGGGAAACACCATATATTTT. The full variable domain, its missing parts supplied by reference TRBV14 and TRBJ1-3, is EAGVTQFPSHSVIEKGQTVTLRCDPISGHDNLYWYRRVMGKEIKFLLHFVKESKQDESGMPNNRFLAERTGGTYSTLKVQPAELEDSGVYFCASSDRGTGNTIYFGEGSWLTVV.

In DNA form, the CDR3 reads TGTGCCAGCAGTCGGGACAGCTACTATGGCTACACCTTC. This codes for CASSRDSYYGYTF. V usage is TRBV27 and J usage is TRBJ1-2; 7 positions match TRBD1. Germline values: CDR1 MNHEY, CDR2 SMNVEV (reference sequence). The CDR3 is made up of 13 amino acids. J was trimmed by 3 bases and V by 5 bases; bases with no gene match: 3.

CDR3 nucleotides: TGTGCCAGCAGTTACTCAGGGAGGTCTAACTATGGCTACACCTTC. Translated: CASSYSGRSNYGYTF. The chain recombines TRBV6-5 with TRBJ1-2; D unresolved. Germline V CDR1 and CDR2: MNHEY, SVGAGI. The V end lost 0 bases, the J end lost 0 bases, and 8 bases lay between the germline ends. This CDR3 is built from 15 residues.

The V gene is TRBV11-1, the J gene TRBJ2-3, with 12 bases identical to TRBD2. This CDR3 region has 14 residues. Germline CDR1 SGHAT, CDR2 FQDESV (reference sequence). Germline trimming cut 4 bases from V and 14 bases from J; bases unmatched to any gene: 10. CDR3 residues: CASSYRTSGTPPYF. The CDR3 DNA sequence: TGTGCCAGCAGCTACCGGACTAGCGGGACACCCCCGTATTTT.

V is TRBV2 and J is TRBJ1-4, with 9 bases fitting TRBD1. This CDR3 has 15 residues. Germline V CDR1 and CDR2: SNHLY, FYNNEI. The ends lost 6 bases at V and 1 base at J; junction bases unmatched: 3. This chain's CDR3 is CASRGQGLTNEKLFF. The CDR3 nucleotides are TGTGCCAGCAGGGGACAGGGTTTAACTAATGAAAAACTGTTTTTT.

This chain connects TRBV5-6 to TRBJ2-7; perhaps TRBD1 as D (6 bases). Trimming took off 1 base at V and 4 bases at J, with 18 bases between the two ends. Germline lookup yields CDR1 SGHDT and CDR2 YYEEEE. The CDR3 spans 16 residues. As DNA, the CDR3 is TGTGCCAGCAGCTTGTCTCAGGGGTCGGCCTTATACGAGCAGTACTTC. Amino acids: CASSLSQGSALYEQYF.

The chain couples TRBV27 to TRBJ2-1; a weak D match, TRBD1 (6 bases). The CDR3 covers 14 residues. Between the trimmed V and J ends, which lost 6 bases and 3 bases, there was a span of 12 bases. The germline CDR1 and CDR2 sequences are MNHEY and SMNVEV (reference sequence). The CDR3 DNA follows: TGTGCCAGCAGCAGGGACAAGGGCTACAATGAGCAGTTCTTC. Translation: CASSRDKGYNEQFF.

The chain joins TRBV9 to TRBJ1-5, with D unclear. Trimming took off 0 bases at V and 5 bases at J, with 6 bases between the two ends. Germline assignment: CDR1 SGDLS and CDR2 YYNGEE. The CDR3 consists of 13 residues. CDR3 region: CASSVGGYQPQHF. CDR3 coding DNA: TGTGCCAGCAGCGTAGGCGGGTATCAGCCCCAGCATTTT.

The chain links TRBV19 to TRBJ2-3; the D gene is possibly TRBD2 (6 bases). This CDR3 is built from 14 residues. Germline assignment: CDR1 LNHDA and CDR2 SQIVND (reference sequence). Trimming took off 5 bases at V and 5 bases at J, with 14 bases between the two ends. CDR3 DNA: TGTGCCAGTAGTGGGGGGAGTTTGGGAGATACGCAGTATTTT. It is translated as CASSGGSLGDTQYF.

J is TRBJ1-4 and V is TRBV4-1; maybe TRBD1 (5 bases). The CDR3 loop spans 15 amino acids. From germline, CDR1 is MGHRA and CDR2 YSYEKL. With 1 base removed from V and 10 bases from J, the gap between germline ends came to 16 bases. CDR3 in amino acids: CASSQVPGPFAKLFF. The CDR3 DNA sequence: TGCGCCAGCAGCCAAGTTCCAGGGCCGTTCGCAAAACTGTTTTTT.